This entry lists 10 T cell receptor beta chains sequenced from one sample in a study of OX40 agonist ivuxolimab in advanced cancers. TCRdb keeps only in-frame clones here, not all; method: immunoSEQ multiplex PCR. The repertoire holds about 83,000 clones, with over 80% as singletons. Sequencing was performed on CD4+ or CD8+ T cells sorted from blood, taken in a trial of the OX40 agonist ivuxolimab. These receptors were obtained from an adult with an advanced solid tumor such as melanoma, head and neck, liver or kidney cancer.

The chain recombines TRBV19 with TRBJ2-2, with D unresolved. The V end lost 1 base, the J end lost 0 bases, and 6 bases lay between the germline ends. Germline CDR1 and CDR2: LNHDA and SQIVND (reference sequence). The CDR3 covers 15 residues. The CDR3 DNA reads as TGTGCCAGTAGTATAGGGTCAGCGAACACCGGGGAGCTGTTTTTT. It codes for CASSIGSANTGELFF.

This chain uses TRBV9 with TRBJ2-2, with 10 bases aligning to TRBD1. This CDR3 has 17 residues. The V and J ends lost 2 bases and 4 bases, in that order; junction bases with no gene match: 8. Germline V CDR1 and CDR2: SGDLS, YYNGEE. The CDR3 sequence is CASSVGTGARVTGELFF. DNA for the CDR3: TGTGCCAGCAGCGTGGGGACAGGGGCCAGGGTCACCGGGGAGCTGTTTTTT. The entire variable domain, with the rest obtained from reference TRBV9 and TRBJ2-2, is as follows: DSGVTQTPKHLITATGQRVTLRCSPRSGDLSVYWYQQSLDQGLQFLIQYYNGEERAKGNILERFSAQQFPDLHSELNLSSLELGDSALYFCASSVGTGARVTGELFFGEGSRLTVL.

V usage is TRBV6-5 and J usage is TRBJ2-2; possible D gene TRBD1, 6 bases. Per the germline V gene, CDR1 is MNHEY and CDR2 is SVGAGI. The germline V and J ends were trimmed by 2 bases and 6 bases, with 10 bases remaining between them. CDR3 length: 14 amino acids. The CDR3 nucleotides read TGTGCCAGCAGTTACGGGGGCGTCTCCGGGGAGCTGTTTTTT. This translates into CASSYGGVSGELFF.

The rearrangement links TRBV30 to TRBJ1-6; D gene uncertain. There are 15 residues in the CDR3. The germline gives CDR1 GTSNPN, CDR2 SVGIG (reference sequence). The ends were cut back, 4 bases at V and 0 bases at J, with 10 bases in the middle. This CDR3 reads CAWKPLSSYNSPLHF. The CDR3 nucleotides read TGTGCCTGGAAACCTTTGAGCTCCTATAATTCACCCCTCCACTTT.

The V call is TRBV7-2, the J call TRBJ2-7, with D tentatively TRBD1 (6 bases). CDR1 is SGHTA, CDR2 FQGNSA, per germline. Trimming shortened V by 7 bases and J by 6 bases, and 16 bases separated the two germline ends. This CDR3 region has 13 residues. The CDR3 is CASTQGLAREQYF. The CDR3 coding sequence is TGTGCCAGCACCCAGGGGCTAGCCCGCGAGCAGTACTTC.

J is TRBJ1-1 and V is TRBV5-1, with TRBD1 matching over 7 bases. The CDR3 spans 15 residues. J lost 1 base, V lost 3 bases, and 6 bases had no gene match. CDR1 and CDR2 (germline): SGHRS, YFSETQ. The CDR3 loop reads CASSWYRGGNTEAFF. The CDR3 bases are TGCGCCAGCAGCTGGTACAGGGGCGGGAACACTGAAGCTTTCTTT.

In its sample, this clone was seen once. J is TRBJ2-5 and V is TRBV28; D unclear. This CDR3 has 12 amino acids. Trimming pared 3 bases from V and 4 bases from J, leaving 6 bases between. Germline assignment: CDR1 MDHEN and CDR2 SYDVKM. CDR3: CASSLKRETQYF. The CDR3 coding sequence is TGTGCCAGCAGTTTGAAACGAGAGACCCAGTACTTC.

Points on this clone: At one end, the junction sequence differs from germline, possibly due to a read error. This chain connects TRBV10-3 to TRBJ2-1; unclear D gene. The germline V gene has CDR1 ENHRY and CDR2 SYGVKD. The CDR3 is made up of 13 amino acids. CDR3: CTISDFTADEQFF. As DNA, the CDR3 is TGTACCATCAGTGACTTCACGGCCGATGAGCAGTTCTTC.

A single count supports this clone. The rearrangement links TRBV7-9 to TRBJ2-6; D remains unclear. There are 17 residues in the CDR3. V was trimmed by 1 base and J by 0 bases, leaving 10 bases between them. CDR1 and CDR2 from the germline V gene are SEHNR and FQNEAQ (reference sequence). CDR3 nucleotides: TGTGCCAGCAGCTTAGGCCCCCTGGGCTCTGGGGCCAACGTCCTGACTTTC. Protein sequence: CASSLGPLGSGANVLTF.

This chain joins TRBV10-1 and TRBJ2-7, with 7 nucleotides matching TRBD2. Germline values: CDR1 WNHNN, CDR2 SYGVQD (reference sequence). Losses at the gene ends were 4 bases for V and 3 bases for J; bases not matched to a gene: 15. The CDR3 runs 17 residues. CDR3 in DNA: TGCGCCAGCAGTGGCCCCCGAGGGGCGGGAGAACGCTACGAGCAGTACTTC. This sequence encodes CASSGPRGAGERYEQYF.